The 21 T cell receptor beta chains below were found in one sample sequenced in a study of cytomegalovirus exposure and HLA in healthy donors. Primers included in the PCR were 60 Vbeta and 13 Jbeta primers. Sequencing used immunoSEQ multiplex PCR; TCRdb keeps in-frame clones, though not all of them. The sample contains 150,000 to 200,000 clones, about 87% of which appear only once. The sequenced sample was PBMCs. These TCRs come from a woman aged 18-35 years in good health and CMV-seronegative.

V is TRBV19 and J is TRBJ1-5; D remains unclear. This CDR3 is 11 amino acids long. Trimming left V 3 bases short and J 9 bases short, with 6 bases between. Germline CDR1 reads LNHDA; CDR2 reads SQIVND (reference sequence). The CDR3 DNA reads as TGTGCCAGTAGTATGCGTGGGCCCCAGCATTTT. Amino acid sequence: CASSMRGPQHF.

The genes are TRBV5-5 and TRBJ1-5, with no clear D. The CDR3 runs 17 residues. V lost 2 bases, J lost 2 bases, and 17 bases lay in between. Germline V CDR1 and CDR2: SGHKS, YYEKEE (reference sequence). In DNA, the CDR3 is TGTGCCAGCAGCTTAGACTTAAGCTGGGTGGGCAATCAGCCCCAGCATTTT. It is translated as CASSLDLSWVGNQPQHF.

The rearrangement uses TRBV10-3 and TRBJ1-5; tentatively, D is TRBD1 (6 bases). Germline V CDR1 and CDR2: ENHRY, SYGVKD. Trimming took 4 bases from V and 2 from J, leaving 9 bases between them. This CDR3 comprises 14 residues. CDR3 residues: CAISARTGNQPQHF. The DNA of the CDR3 is TGTGCCATCAGTGCGAGGACAGGCAATCAGCCCCAGCATTTT.

V and J are TRBV19 and TRBJ1-1, with D perhaps matching TRBD1 (6 bases). Germline CDR1 and CDR2: LNHDA and SQIVND (reference sequence). The CDR3 spans 14 residues. V was clipped by 2 bases and J by 5 bases, with 12 bases between them. In nucleotides, the CDR3 is TGTGCCAGTAGTATAACAGGGATTGGGACTGAAGCTTTCTTT. Amino acid sequence: CASSITGIGTEAFF. The full variable domain, its missing parts supplied by reference TRBV19 and TRBJ1-1, is DGGITQSPKYLFRKEGQNVTLSCEQNLNHDAMYWYRQDPGQGLRLIYYSQIVNDFQKGDIAEGYSVSREKKESFPLTVTSAQKNPTAFYLCASSITGIGTEAFFGQGTRLTVV.

In nucleotides, the CDR3 is TGTGCCAGCAGTTTTTCGGGGGGGCAAGAGACCCAGTACTTC. It encodes CASSFSGGQETQYF. This chain uses TRBV27 with TRBJ2-5; TRBD2 aligns across 8 bases. This CDR3 contains 14 residues. Germline values: CDR1 MNHEY, CDR2 SMNVEV (reference sequence). With 3 bases clipped from V and 2 bases from J, the junction kept 2 bases outside the gene matches.

This clone was detected only a few times. The rearrangement links TRBV15 to TRBJ1-3; 7 bases are shared with TRBD1. This CDR3 comprises 15 residues. V trimming: 2 bases; J trimming: 4 bases; junction bases outside the gene matches: 5. Per germline, CDR1 LNHNV and CDR2 YYDKDF (reference sequence). DNA of the CDR3: TGTGCCACCAGCAGACCCGACAGGGTCGGAAACACCATATATTTT. Amino acids: CATSRPDRVGNTIYF. Together with reference TRBV15 and TRBJ1-3, the CDR3 gives the full variable domain: DAMVIQNPRYQVTQFGKPVTLSCSQTLNHNVMYWYQQKSSQAPKLLFHYYDKDFNNEADTPDNFQSRRPNTSFCFLDIRSPGLGDTAMYLCATSRPDRVGNTIYFGEGSWLTVV.

The chain links TRBV9 to TRBJ1-1; 7 positions match TRBD1. Germline CDR1 reads SGDLS; CDR2 reads YYNGEE. The CDR3 totals 16 residues. J lost 0 bases, V lost 0 bases, and 5 bases had no gene match. The DNA for the CDR3 is TGTGCCAGCAGCGTAGACCAGGGGGTAATGAACACTGAAGCTTTCTTT. Translating it yields CASSVDQGVMNTEAFF. Together with reference TRBV9 and TRBJ1-1, the CDR3 gives the full variable domain: DSGVTQTPKHLITATGQRVTLRCSPRSGDLSVYWYQQSLDQGLQFLIQYYNGEERAKGNILERFSAQQFPDLHSELNLSSLELGDSALYFCASSVDQGVMNTEAFFGQGTRLTVV.

DNA for the CDR3: TGTGCCATCAGTGAGTCTGGAGGGCCGTTAGCCAAAAACATTCAGTACTTC. Translation gives CAISESGGPLAKNIQYF. V usage is TRBV10-3 and J usage is TRBJ2-4, with D possibly matching TRBD2 (6 bases). Trimming removed 0 bases from V and 0 bases from J, with 12 bases in between. This CDR3 is 17 amino acids long. Germline CDR1 reads ENHRY; CDR2 reads SYGVKD.

The chain links TRBV4-3 to TRBJ2-2; D possibly corresponds to TRBD2 (5 bases). Germline V gives CDR1 LGHNA, CDR2 YSLEER. V gave up 4 bases and J gave up 5 bases, with 20 bases separating them. CDR3 size: 17 residues. The CDR3: CASSPPSPSGVTGELFF. DNA for the CDR3: TGCGCCAGCAGCCCCCCGTCCCCGAGCGGTGTTACCGGGGAGCTGTTTTTT.

This rearrangement joins TRBV19 to TRBJ2-7; weak D call: TRBD2 (6 bases). V was pared by 5 bases and J by 4 bases, with 12 bases between. Germline CDR1 reads LNHDA; CDR2 reads SQIVND (reference sequence). The CDR3 sequence is 13 residues long. The DNA for the CDR3 is TGTGCCAGTAGTCCGAGCGGGCCGTACGAGCAGTACTTC. Translated, it gives CASSPSGPYEQYF. Drawing the rest from reference TRBV19 and TRBJ2-7, the complete variable domain is DGGITQSPKYLFRKEGQNVTLSCEQNLNHDAMYWYRQDPGQGLRLIYYSQIVNDFQKGDIAEGYSVSREKKESFPLTVTSAQKNPTAFYLCASSPSGPYEQYFGPGTRLTVT.

This rearrangement joins TRBV23-1 to TRBJ1-1; no firm D call. TRBV23-1 is an ORF, and what it does is uncertain. This CDR3 comprises 19 residues. Trimming removed 8 bases from V and 3 bases from J, with 31 bases in between. CDR3 nucleotide sequence: TGCGCCAGCCAATATGCCGCGGAGGGTGATGGGGATTTGGACACTGAAGCTTTCTTT. Translation gives CASQYAAEGDGDLDTEAFF.

The chain carries TRBV2 and TRBJ1-6; 7 positions match TRBD1. V trimming: 4 bases; J trimming: 4 bases; junction bases outside the gene matches: 7. The germline CDR1 and CDR2 sequences are SNHLY and FYNNEI. The CDR3 length is 16 residues. CDR3 region: CASSAGGQNYNSPLHF. The CDR3 DNA is TGTGCCAGCAGTGCCGGGGGACAGAATTATAATTCACCCCTCCACTTT. Full variable domain (rest looked up from reference TRBV2 and TRBJ1-6): EPEVTQTPSHQVTQMGQEVILRCVPISNHLYFYWYRQILGQKVEFLVSFYNNEISEKSEIFDDQFSVERPDGSNFTLKIRSTKLEDSAMYFCASSAGGQNYNSPLHFGNGTRLTVT.

The V call is TRBV28, the J call TRBJ1-2; no definite D call. CDR3 size: 14 residues. V was cut by 5 bases and J by 1 base, with 11 bases left in between. Germline values: CDR1 MDHEN, CDR2 SYDVKM. CDR3 nucleotide sequence: TGTGCCAGCAGTAGCTTCAGGCTTAACTATGGCTACACCTTC. Translated, it gives CASSSFRLNYGYTF.

V usage is TRBV30 and J usage is TRBJ1-3, with TRBD1 as a possible D gene (6 bases). This CDR3 contains 16 residues. Germline V gene sequence: CDR1 GTSNPN, CDR2 SVGIG (reference sequence). The ends were cut back, 3 bases at V and 0 bases at J, with 15 bases in the middle. CDR3 in amino acids: CAWSLRGGHSGNTIYF. CDR3 DNA sequence: TGTGCCTGGAGCTTACGCGGGGGCCACTCTGGAAACACCATATATTTT.

This CDR3 reads CASSQEEGPFSPLHF. CDR3 nucleotides: TGCGCCAGCAGCCAAGAGGAGGGTCCCTTTTCACCCCTCCACTTT. The rearrangement links TRBV4-3 to TRBJ1-6; D call uncertain. CDR1 is LGHNA, CDR2 YSLEER, per germline. CDR3 length: 15 amino acids. The ends were cut back, 0 bases at V and 9 bases at J, with 12 bases in the middle.

The rearrangement uses TRBV4-1 and TRBJ2-5; D may be TRBD1 (5 bases). CDR1 MGHRA and CDR2 YSYEKL come from the germline V gene. Between the trimmed V and J ends, which lost 1 base and 5 bases, there was a span of 14 bases. This CDR3 contains 15 residues. This chain's CDR3 is CASSQASGQRETQYF. The DNA for the CDR3 is TGCGCCAGCAGCCAAGCCTCTGGACAAAGGGAGACCCAGTACTTC.

CDR3 region: CASRSWRGGRSNQPQHF. The CDR3 DNA is TGTGCCAGCCGTTCGTGGAGGGGCGGACGGAGCAATCAGCCCCAGCATTTT. The chain carries TRBV27 and TRBJ1-5, with D maybe TRBD1 (5 bases). V was pared by 8 bases and J by 1 base, with 21 bases between. Germline lookup yields CDR1 MNHEY and CDR2 SMNVEV (reference sequence). CDR3 length: 17 amino acids.

V and J are TRBV7-3 and TRBJ2-7, with D maybe TRBD2 (5 bases). V was trimmed by 2 bases and J by 3 bases, leaving 11 bases between them. There are 14 residues in the CDR3. CDR1 and CDR2 (germline): SGHTA, FQGTGA. The CDR3 nucleotides read TGTGCCAGCAGCTTAGCCGGGAAGGGCTACGAGCAGTACTTC. This sequence encodes CASSLAGKGYEQYF.

This chain joins TRBV4-2 and TRBJ1-2; 8 nucleotides agree with TRBD1. Trimming removed 1 base from V and 3 bases from J; junction bases left unmatched: 4. The germline V gene encodes CDR1 LGHNA and CDR2 YNFKEQ. There are 15 residues in the CDR3. This chain's CDR3 is CASSQGTGNYYGYTF. CDR3 coding DNA: TGTGCCAGCAGCCAAGGGACAGGGAACTACTATGGCTACACCTTC.

The chain links TRBV13 to TRBJ2-7, with D perhaps TRBD1 (5 bases). In germline, CDR1 is PRHDT, CDR2 FYEKMQ (reference sequence). V was clipped by 2 bases and J by 0 bases, with 17 bases between them. The CDR3 is 17 residues long. The CDR3 sequence is CASSLTPYRSSSYEQYF. The CDR3 bases are TGTGCCAGCAGCTTAACCCCCTACAGGTCGAGCTCCTACGAGCAGTACTTC.

In DNA, the CDR3 is TGTGCCAGTAGTCCAAACGACAGGGGTTTTTATGGAAACACCATATATTTT. Amino acid sequence: CASSPNDRGFYGNTIYF. The J gene is TRBJ1-3, the V gene TRBV19; 8 nucleotides agree with TRBD1. Germline trimming cut 5 bases from V and 3 bases from J; bases unmatched to any gene: 12. Germline loops: CDR1 LNHDA, CDR2 SQIVND (reference sequence). The CDR3 extends over 17 amino acids. The full variable domain, completed using reference TRBV19 and TRBJ1-3, is DGGITQSPKYLFRKEGQNVTLSCEQNLNHDAMYWYRQDPGQGLRLIYYSQIVNDFQKGDIAEGYSVSREKKESFPLTVTSAQKNPTAFYLCASSPNDRGFYGNTIYFGEGSWLTVV.